This T cell receptor beta chain was obtained from a study of T cell responses to AZD1222 COVID-19 vaccine. The CDR3 runs to 15 residues. The V and J ends lost 6 bases and 8 bases respectively, with 20 bases between them. CDR1 and CDR2 from the germline V gene are SEHNR and FQNEAQ (reference sequence). Findings and caveats of the study: Reportedly, nearly half of unique spike TCRs recognized epitopes outside B.1.351/B.1.1.7 mutations. The donors showed a predominance of white British ancestry and of females, with possible underestimation of clonal diversity. Among those given AZD1222, only 5 to 7 were seropositive at baseline. The repertoires were collected only after the peak T cell response.

This table comes from immunoSEQ multiplex PCR, and its TCRdb copy is limited to in-frame clones, with some not included. Of around 99,000 clones listed, 80% to 95% were seen once; the top ten hold approximately 5.6%. In the case of this clone: Its specificity is not known.

This clonotype originated in an adult who received the AZD1222 COVID-19 vaccine. The sample here was peripheral blood, taken 28 days after the second AZD1222 dose. The chain uses TRBV7-9 and TRBJ2-1; D call uncertain. In nucleotides, the CDR3 is TGTGCCAGCAGATTCCGGGCGACCCTGCTCGATGAGCAGTTCTTC. It is translated as CASRFRATLLDEQFF.